Reported below is one T cell receptor beta chain. Its antigen is currently unknown. Pooled samples include second doses given at about 4 or 12 weeks. These data are taken from a study of T cell responses to AZD1222 COVID-19 vaccine. Here immunoSEQ multiplex PCR was the method, and the copy in TCRdb shows in-frame clones only, minus some. The table records tens of thousands of clones, around 93% of them present only once. The study, taken as a whole, reports: Repertoire sampling was restricted to post-peak T cell response timepoints. Spike-specific TCR repertoires showed rising breadth and depth after two AZD1222 doses. In a largely white British group with more females than males, clonal diversity was possibly underestimated.

This CDR3 has 17 residues. The germline CDR1 and CDR2 sequences are SGHDN and FVKESK. V was trimmed by 0 bases and J by 0 bases, leaving 9 bases between them. The chain combines TRBV14 with TRBJ2-6, with D unclear. This sample comprised peripheral blood, obtained 28 days after the second AZD1222 dose. The clonotype comes from an adult who received the AZD1222 COVID-19 vaccine. The CDR3 here is CASSQDRSSSGANVLTF. CDR3 bases: TGTGCCAGCAGCCAAGATCGGTCAAGCTCTGGGGCCAACGTCCTGACTTTC. Full variable domain (remainder filled in from reference TRBV14 and TRBJ2-6): EAGVTQFPSHSVIEKGQTVTLRCDPISGHDNLYWYRRVMGKEIKFLLHFVKESKQDESGMPNNRFLAERTGGTYSTLKVQPAELEDSGVYFCASSQDRSSSGANVLTFGAGSRLTVL.